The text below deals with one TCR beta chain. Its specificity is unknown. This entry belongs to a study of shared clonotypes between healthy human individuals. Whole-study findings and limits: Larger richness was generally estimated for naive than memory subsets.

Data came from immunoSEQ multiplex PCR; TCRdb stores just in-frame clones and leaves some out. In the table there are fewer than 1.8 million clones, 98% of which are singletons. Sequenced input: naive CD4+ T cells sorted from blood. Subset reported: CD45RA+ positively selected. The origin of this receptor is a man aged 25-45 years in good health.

CDR3 loop: CASRLQRTSGRGNEQFF. DNA of the CDR3: TGTGCAAGTCGCTTACAGAGGACTAGCGGGAGGGGCAATGAGCAGTTCTTC. V gene TRBV12-2 combines with J gene TRBJ2-1; TRBD2 was called by the table and not checked on the DNA. TRBV12-2 has pseudogene status. The CDR3 spans 17 residues.